This T cell receptor beta chain emerged from a study of blood T cell repertoires in COVID-19. In the study overall: Recovery among Cohort 3 donors was established by two negative PCRs, clearance, or symptom resolution.

Each participant's cohort was designated according to participant-reported clinical history. CDR3 length equals 15 residues. The germline V and J ends were trimmed by 0 bases and 7 bases, with 12 bases remaining between them. CDR1 and CDR2 (germline): PRHDT, FYEKMQ (reference sequence). Data came from immunoSEQ multiplex PCR; TCRdb stores just in-frame clones and leaves some out. The sample records about 190,000 clones, around 86% being singletons. This clone was observed a single time. The material sequenced was PBMCs or T cells enriched from blood (not recorded which). This clonotype originated in a woman between 40 and 55 years old in a cohort exposed to, infected with or recovered from COVID-19 (not recorded which). V usage is TRBV13 and J usage is TRBJ2-2; D is ambiguous. The CDR3 protein is CASSLGDKRSGELFF. CDR3 in DNA: TGTGCCAGCAGCTTAGGGGATAAGAGGAGCGGGGAGCTGTTTTTT. The complete variable domain, with remaining parts taken from reference TRBV13 and TRBJ2-2, reads AAGVIQSPRHLIKEKRETATLKCYPIPRHDTVYWYQQGPGQDPQFLISFYEKMQSDKGSIPDRFSAQQFSDYHSELNMSSLELGDSALYFCASSLGDKRSGELFFGEGSRLTVL.